These T cell receptor beta chains were read from a single sample in a study of blood T cell repertoires in COVID-19. Clones were read by immunoSEQ multiplex PCR, and TCRdb kept only the in-frame ones, dropping some. The top ten hold about 6.7% of the sample, which has about 340,000 clones, 88% seen once. Sequencing was performed on peripheral blood. The origin of the receptors is a woman in her 70s with COVID-19, enrolled during active disease. Each CDR3 is given with its conserved first and last residue. D genes are given only for firm matches. Not every row has a clone size; where given, it reads once, few, many or a size class.

d_call j_call clone_size v_call cdr3_nt cdr3_aa
NA TRBJ1-4 NA TRBV10-3 TGTGCCATCGGTGGGTTCGGGGAAAAACTGTTTTTT CAIGGFGEKLFF
TRBD1 TRBJ1-6 once TRBV28 TGTGCCAGCAGTTCGCCCCCGGGACAGTATAATTCACCCCTCCACTTT CASSSPPGQYNSPLHF
TRBD1 TRBJ1-2 NA TRBV4-1 TGCGCCAGCAGCCAAGATAACGACAGGGCAATCTATGGCTACACCTTC CASSQDNDRAIYGYTF
NA TRBJ2-1 NA TRBV5-1 TGCGCCAGCAGCTGGGGAGGGGGCTCCTACAATGAGCAGTTCTTC CASSWGGGSYNEQFF
NA TRBJ2-3 once TRBV30 TGTGCCTGGAGTGTTGGTAGCCGTCTGGCAGATACGCAGTATTTT CAWSVGSRLADTQYF
NA TRBJ1-4 NA TRBV4-2 TGTGCCAGCAGCCCCGAGGAGAATGAAAAACTGTTTTTT CASSPEENEKLFF
TRBD1 TRBJ2-5 once TRBV9 TGTGCCAGCAGCAGAGTGCCGGGACAGGGGGAGACCCAGTACTTC CASSRVPGQGETQYF
TRBD2 TRBJ2-1 NA TRBV7-2 TGTGCCAGCAGCTTAGCCGGGACTAGCGGGGGGGGTGAGCAGTTCTTC CASSLAGTSGGGEQFF
TRBD1 TRBJ1-1 NA TRBV24-1 TGTGCCACCAGTGACACCGGGACAGGTACCACTGAAGCTTTCTTT CATSDTGTGTTEAFF
TRBD2 TRBJ2-3 few TRBV9 TGTGCCAGCAGCATCACTAGCGGGGAAAAAGATACGCAGTATTTT CASSITSGEKDTQYF
TRBD1 TRBJ1-5 once TRBV2 TGTGCCAGCGGGACAGGGGGCAACCAGCCCCAGCATTTT CASGTGGNQPQHF
NA TRBJ1-3 NA TRBV5-4 TGTGCCAGCAGCTCAGGCGGGCTCTCTGGAAACACCATATATTTT CASSSGGLSGNTIYF
TRBD1 TRBJ1-1 NA TRBV2 TGTGCCAGCAGTGAAGTTACAGGGGGCACTGAAGCTTTCTTT CASSEVTGGTEAFF
TRBD1 TRBJ2-7 few TRBV7-8 TGTGCCAGCAGCTCCCAGGGTGGGACAGGGTCCTACGAGCAGTACTTC CASSSQGGTGSYEQYF
NA TRBJ1-2 NA TRBV5-6 TGTGCCAGCAGCCTTACAGCTAACTATGGCTACACCTTC CASSLTANYGYTF
TRBD1 TRBJ1-2 NA TRBV24-1 TGTGCCACCAGTGATCCCCGACAGGGCCTTAACTATGGCTACACCTTC CATSDPRQGLNYGYTF
TRBD1 TRBJ1-4 NA TRBV5-1 TGCGCCAGCAGCGAGGGACAGGGCGCTGTAGAAAAACTGTTTTTT CASSEGQGAVEKLFF
TRBD1 TRBJ1-1 NA TRBV2 TGTGCCAGCGGGACAGGGTTCGGGAGCAACACTGAAGCTTTCTTT CASGTGFGSNTEAFF
NA TRBJ2-7 NA TRBV7-9 TGTGCCAGCAGCACCTGGGGGCCCGAGCAGTACTTC CASSTWGPEQYF
NA TRBJ2-5 few TRBV3-1/TRBV3-2 TGTGCCAGCAGCCAGGCCCTAATACAGGGTTATGGGGAGACCCAGTACTTC CASSQALIQGYGETQYF
NA TRBJ2-3 NA TRBV7-8 TGTGCCAGCAGCCTACTCACAGATACGCAGTATTTT CASSLLTDTQYF
TRBD1 TRBJ1-1 NA TRBV27 TGTGCCAGCAGTTTAGGGACAGGAAGGAACACTGAAGCTTTCTTT CASSLGTGRNTEAFF
TRBD1 TRBJ1-1 NA TRBV29-1 TGCAGCGTTGAAGATCCCGGACAGGGGGCGCTTATGGAAGCTTTCTTT CSVEDPGQGALMEAFF
NA TRBJ2-2 few TRBV6-4 TGTGCCAGCAAGGAGGGGACGAACACCGGGGAGCTGTTTTTT CASKEGTNTGELFF
TRBD1 TRBJ1-2 NA TRBV6-5 TGTGCCAGTTCTACAGGGGGCACCAGGGGCTACACCTTC CASSTGGTRGYTF
NA TRBJ2-5 NA TRBV2 TGTGCCAGCAGTGAAGTCACGGGCGCGGGGACCCAGTACTTC CASSEVTGAGTQYF
TRBD1 TRBJ1-2 NA TRBV7-9 TGTGCCAGCAGCTTATTTTTTGCGGACAGGGATTATGAAGGCTACACCTTC CASSLFFADRDYEGYTF
NA TRBJ2-2 NA TRBV7-3 TGTGCCAGCAGCTTAACCCGGGGGATAGACACCGGGGAGCTGTTTTTT CASSLTRGIDTGELFF
NA TRBJ2-1 NA TRBV29-1 TGCAGCGTGGGGGGCAATGAGCAGTTCTTC CSVGGNEQFF
NA TRBJ1-2 NA TRBV29-1 TGCAGCGTTGAATTTCGCTATAGAACCTTTAACTATGGCTACACCTTC CSVEFRYRTFNYGYTF
NA TRBJ1-4 NA TRBV6-2/TRBV6-3 TGTGCCAGCAGTTACGGTGGACAAGTTAACCTGTTTTTT CASSYGGQVNLFF
NA TRBJ1-1 NA TRBV2 TGTGCCAGCAAACCCGGGGGGGGTTCCCGTATGAACACTGAAGCTTTCTTT CASKPGGGSRMNTEAFF
TRBD2 TRBJ2-1 NA TRBV5-1 TGCGCCAGCAAGCTTGGACCGACCGACGGGGGGTACAATGAGCAGTTCTTC CASKLGPTDGGYNEQFF
NA TRBJ1-2 NA TRBV6-5 TGTGCCAGCACTACCGACCCGAGGCTAGGCTATGGCTACACCTTC CASTTDPRLGYGYTF
NA TRBJ2-3 NA TRBV6-1 TGTGCCAGCAGTGAATTTTCCCTGGATACGCAGTATTTT CASSEFSLDTQYF
TRBD1 TRBJ1-2 NA TRBV6-1 TGTGCCAGCAGTTCTACCGGGACAGGGAACTATGGCTACACCTTC CASSSTGTGNYGYTF
NA TRBJ2-1 NA TRBV7-8 TGTGCCAGCAGCTTAGCAAGCGGGCGGGAGCAGTTCTTC CASSLASGREQFF
NA TRBJ1-2 NA TRBV7-2 TGTGCCAGCAGCTTATTCGGTGGCTACACCTTC CASSLFGGYTF
TRBD1 TRBJ1-2 NA TRBV30 TGTGCCTGGAGTCCAAAAGGGACAGGATGGGATCACTCCACCTTC CAWSPKGTGWDHSTF
NA TRBJ1-1 once TRBV23-1 TGCGCCTCGCAATACACGAACACTGAAGCTTTCTTT CASQYTNTEAFF
TRBD2 TRBJ2-7 NA TRBV18 TGTGCCAGCTCATCCAGCGGGGGCTCCGGTACCTACGAGCAGTACTTC CASSSSGGSGTYEQYF
TRBD1 TRBJ2-7 few TRBV5-1 TGCGCCAGCAGCTTGGGGACAGGGGGCTACGAGCAGTACTTC CASSLGTGGYEQYF
TRBD1 TRBJ1-2 NA TRBV2 TGTGCCAGCAGTGACGGGGACAGTCGTGGCTACACCTTC CASSDGDSRGYTF
NA TRBJ1-3 NA TRBV5-4 TGTGCCAGCAGACCGGACAGTTACGGAAACACCATATATTTT CASRPDSYGNTIYF
NA TRBJ2-1 NA TRBV5-4 TGTGCCAGCAGCAATGACAGGAGCTCCTACAATGAGCAGTTCTTC CASSNDRSSYNEQFF
NA TRBJ1-2 NA TRBV19 TGTGCCAGTAGTACCGCCAGTACCAACCTCTATGGCTACACCTTC CASSTASTNLYGYTF
NA TRBJ2-1 NA TRBV21-1 TGTGCCAGCAGCAAGTTCAGGAGCGGGGGGCGGCCGAGCTCCTACAATGAGCAGTTCTTC CASSKFRSGGRPSSYNEQFF
NA TRBJ1-2 NA TRBV5-1 TGCGCCAGCAGCTTGGCGTGGCAGGGCGATGGCTACACCTTC CASSLAWQGDGYTF
NA TRBJ1-3 NA TRBV19 TGTGCCAGCAAACCTCAGGGGACTACTGGAAACACCATATATTTT CASKPQGTTGNTIYF
TRBD1 TRBJ1-3 NA TRBV29-1 TGCAGCGTTGTTGGACAGGGAGGAAACACCATATATTTT CSVVGQGGNTIYF
TRBD2 TRBJ2-1 NA TRBV10-3 TGTGCCATCAAACGGGGGGATGAGGAGCAGTTCTTC CAIKRGDEEQFF
TRBD1 TRBJ2-7 once TRBV6-2/TRBV6-3 TGTGCCAGCAGTTGGTGGACAGGGAACGAGCAGTACTTC CASSWWTGNEQYF
TRBD1 TRBJ1-4 once TRBV19 TGTGCCAGTACCCATGGGACAGGCAGAAATGAAAAACTGTTTTTT CASTHGTGRNEKLFF
TRBD1 TRBJ1-2 NA TRBV14 TGTGCCAGCAGCCAAGATACAGGGGGGTGGTATGGCTACACCTTC CASSQDTGGWYGYTF
NA TRBJ1-1 NA TRBV19 TGTGCCAGTATGAACAGAGAGAACACTGAAGCTTTCTTT CASMNRENTEAFF
NA TRBJ1-4 NA TRBV6-2/TRBV6-3 TGTGCCAGCAGTTACGTCATTTCAACTAATGAAAAACTGTTTTTT CASSYVISTNEKLFF
NA TRBJ2-7 NA TRBV7-2 TGTGCCAGCAGCTCCGACCAGCGCTCCTACGAGCAGTACTTC CASSSDQRSYEQYF